This T cell receptor (beta chain) was sequenced in a study of blood T cell repertoires in COVID-19. Study background: Samples representing acute and convalescent COVID-19 were sourced from the United States, Italy and Spain. PBMCs, B-cell-depleted T cells, or T cells provided the cDNA or gDNA that made up the material.

Authors' methods: Counts of nucleated cells, estimated from reference gene primer amplification, were obtained. The protocol was immunoSEQ multiplex PCR, while the TCRdb copy is restricted to in-frame clones and leaves out a portion. V and J calls and clone size come straight from that table; D and trimming were deduced from the DNA. Among roughly 100,000 clones listed, about 85% were seen once. Trimming took 3 bases from V and 4 from J; bases not matched to a gene: 12. The CDR3 runs 18 residues. Germline V gives CDR1 KGHSH, CDR2 LQKENI. The chain couples TRBV18 to TRBJ2-2; the match to TRBD1 covers 9 bases. The sample was peripheral blood. This clonotype originated in a man in his fifties or sixties with acute or convalescent COVID-19. DNA of the CDR3: TGTGCCAGCTCACCTATGACCACAGGGGGCGCGGTCACCGGGGAGCTGTTTTTT. This translates into CASSPMTTGGAVTGELFF.